This is a list of T cell receptor beta chains from one sample in a study of response to subunit inactivated influenza vaccine. TCRdb re-called the RT-PCR reads through MiXCR, storing one row per CDR3 protein. The data contain about 650,000 distinct CDR3 sequences, 12% to 15% of them singletons. The specimen comprised PBMCs from blood, sampled about 14 days before vaccination. These receptors all stem from a man aged 45 to 65 who received an inactivated influenza vaccine. Both conserved end residues are part of each CDR3. The D gene is left open where the match is weak. The size field is filled for only some rows; it gives once, few, many or a size class.

clone_size | d_call | j_call | v_call | cdr3_nt | cdr3_aa
. | . | TRBJ1-4 | TRBV14 | TGTGCCAGCAGCCCTCGGCAGGGTGGTGAAAAACTGTTTTTT | CASSPRQGGEKLFF
few | TRBD1 | TRBJ1-4 | TRBV6-1 | TGTGCCAGCAGAGACGGGACAGGGAATGAAAAACTGTTTTTT | CASRDGTGNEKLFF
. | TRBD2 | TRBJ2-7 | TRBV27 | TGTGCCAGCAGTCCTAGTCTCCTGACTAGCGCCTACGAGCAGTACTTC | CASSPSLLTSAYEQYF
few | . | TRBJ1-5 | TRBV30 | TGTGCCTGGAGACAAGGGTCCAGGGACAATCAGCCCCAGCATTTT | CAWRQGSRDNQPQHF
few | . | TRBJ2-1 | TRBV11-2 | TGTGCCAGCAGCTTATACCTCAGAGGCGGGGGCCTCTACAATGAGCAGTTCTTC | CASSLYLRGGGLYNEQFF
. | . | TRBJ2-1 | TRBV10-3 | TGTGCCATCAGTGAGTCCTCTGGGGGGGGCGCCTACAATGAGCAGTTCTTC | CAISESSGGGAYNEQFF
few | TRBD2 | TRBJ2-1 | TRBV5-5 | TGTGCCAGCAGCTTGGGACTAGCGGTAAACAATGAGCAGTTCTTC | CASSLGLAVNNEQFF
many | TRBD1 | TRBJ2-1 | TRBV15 | TGTGCCACCAGCTTCAGGGGGAATTACTACAATGAGCAGTTCTTC | CATSFRGNYYNEQFF
. | TRBD1 | TRBJ2-7 | TRBV7-9 | TGTGCCAGCAGCTCCCAGCCGGGACAGGGACCCTACGAGCAGTACTTC | CASSSQPGQGPYEQYF
. | TRBD1 | TRBJ2-1 | TRBV6-1 | TGTGCCAGCAGTGTGTTATTCGGGACAGCTTACAATGAGCAGTTCTTC | CASSVLFGTAYNEQFF
few | . | TRBJ1-1 | TRBV7-9 | TGTGCCAGCAGCCCCGGAGGGGGTTGGAACACTGAAGCTTTCTTT | CASSPGGGWNTEAFF
. | TRBD1 | TRBJ1-4 | TRBV7-9 | TGTGCCAGCAGCTCGTCAGGGGGCAGGGCTCGGGGTGAAAAACTGTTTTTT | CASSSSGGRARGEKLFF
few | . | TRBJ2-7 | TRBV20-1 | TGCAGTGCTAGATTAAGCCGCGAGCAGTACTTC | CSARLSREQYF
few | TRBD2 | TRBJ2-3 | TRBV10-3 | TGTGCCATCAGCAGGGGGCTAGCGGGAGGGACCAGCACAGATACGCAGTATTTT | CAISRGLAGGTSTDTQYF
few | . | TRBJ2-6 | TRBV10-3 | TGTGCCATCAGTGACCCGTTAGGGGGAGCTGGGGCCAACGTCCTGACTTTC | CAISDPLGGAGANVLTF
few | . | TRBJ1-1 | TRBV5-1 | TGCGCCAGCAGCTTGGAAGGTGGCCACTCCTCCGCTTTCTTT | CASSLEGGHSSAFF
. | . | TRBJ2-3 | TRBV29-1 | TGCAGCGTCGTCCCAAGGGTGGTCTCAGATACGCAGTATTTT | CSVVPRVVSDTQYF
few | . | TRBJ2-5 | TRBV28 | TGTGCCAGCAGTTCCCCTTCGGCACCCAGGGTCGGGCAAGAGACCCAGTACTTC | CASSSPSAPRVGQETQYF
. | . | TRBJ2-1 | TRBV30 | TGTGCCTGGGCCGAGGGACGGGGAGGCTACAATGAGCAGTTCTTC | CAWAEGRGGYNEQFF
few | . | TRBJ2-7 | TRBV18 | TGTGCCAGCTCACCAGGTCGTATATCCTACGAGCAGTACTTC | CASSPGRISYEQYF
. | . | TRBJ1-5 | TRBV12-3/TRBV12-4 | TGTGCCAGCAGTTTATCCCTACAGGGTAATCAGCCCCAGCATTTT | CASSLSLQGNQPQHF
. | . | TRBJ1-1 | TRBV6-1 | TGTGCCACTCCGCCCAGGGGCAGAGGGAGAGTCGGTGAAGCTTTCTTT | CATPPRGRGRVGEAFF
. | . | TRBJ2-7 | TRBV6-2/TRBV6-3 | TGTGCGACACGAGCAGGGGCCTCCTACGAGCAGTACTTC | CATRAGASYEQYF
. | TRBD2 | TRBJ2-1 | TRBV10-3 | TGTGCCACCTCTCCTAGCGGGGACTACAATGAGCAGTTCTTC | CATSPSGDYNEQFF
. | . | TRBJ2-2 | TRBV6-2/TRBV6-3 | TGTGCCAGCACCCGCACCGGGGAGCTGTTTTTT | CASTRTGELFF
few | . | TRBJ1-1 | TRBV5-4 | TGTGCCAGCAGCTTTGACAGTCGCGACTGGGGCACTGAAGCTTTCTTT | CASSFDSRDWGTEAFF
. | . | TRBJ1-3 | TRBV11-3 | TGTGCCAGCAGCATGAACCAGGGAAACACCATATATTTT | CASSMNQGNTIYF
few | . | TRBJ2-1 | TRBV21-1 | TGTGCCAGCAGCCCAGTAGACGACTACAATGAGCAGTTCTTC | CASSPVDDYNEQFF
once | TRBD2 | TRBJ2-3 | TRBV7-3 | TGTGCCAGCAGCTCCCCGGGACTAGAGGGAGATACGCAGTATTTT | CASSSPGLEGDTQYF
once | TRBD1 | TRBJ1-6 | TRBV12-3/TRBV12-4 | TGTGCCAGCAACGACAGGGGGCTTAATTCACCCCTCCACTTT | CASNDRGLNSPLHF
. | . | TRBJ2-7 | TRBV7-6 | TGTGCCAGCAGCTATAGCGGCAGGGGCCCAGAGCAGTACTTC | CASSYSGRGPEQYF
many | TRBD2 | TRBJ2-7 | TRBV12-3/TRBV12-4 | TGTGCCAGCAGGACTAGCGGGAGATCCAGCGAGCAGTACTTC | CASRTSGRSSEQYF
. | TRBD1 | TRBJ2-2 | TRBV24-1 | TGTGCCACCAGCCCGGCCGGGACAGGGTTAACCGGGGAGCTGTTTTTT | CATSPAGTGLTGELFF
few | . | TRBJ1-5 | TRBV20-1 | TGCAGTGCTAGAGACCGCAACGGTCAGCCCCAGCATTTT | CSARDRNGQPQHF
few | . | TRBJ2-2 | TRBV27 | TGTGCCAGCAGTTTATTAGCGGTTAACACCGGGGAGCTGTTTTTT | CASSLLAVNTGELFF